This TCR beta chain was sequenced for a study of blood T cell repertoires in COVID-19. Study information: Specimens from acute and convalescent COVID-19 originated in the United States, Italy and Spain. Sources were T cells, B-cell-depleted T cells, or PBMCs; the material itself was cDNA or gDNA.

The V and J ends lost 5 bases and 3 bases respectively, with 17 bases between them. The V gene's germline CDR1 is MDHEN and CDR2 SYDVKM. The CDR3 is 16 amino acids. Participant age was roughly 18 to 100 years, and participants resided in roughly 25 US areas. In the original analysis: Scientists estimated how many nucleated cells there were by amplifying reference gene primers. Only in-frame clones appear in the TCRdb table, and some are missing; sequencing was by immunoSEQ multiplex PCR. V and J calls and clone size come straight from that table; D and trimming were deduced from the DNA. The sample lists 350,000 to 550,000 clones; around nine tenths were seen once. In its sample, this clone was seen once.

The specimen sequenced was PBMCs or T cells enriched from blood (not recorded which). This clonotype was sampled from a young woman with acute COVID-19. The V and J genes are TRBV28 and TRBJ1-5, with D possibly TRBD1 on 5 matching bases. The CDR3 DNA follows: TGTGCCAGCAGTAGCCCCCGGCAGGGCGACAATCAGCCCCAGCATTTT. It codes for CASSSPRQGDNQPQHF.